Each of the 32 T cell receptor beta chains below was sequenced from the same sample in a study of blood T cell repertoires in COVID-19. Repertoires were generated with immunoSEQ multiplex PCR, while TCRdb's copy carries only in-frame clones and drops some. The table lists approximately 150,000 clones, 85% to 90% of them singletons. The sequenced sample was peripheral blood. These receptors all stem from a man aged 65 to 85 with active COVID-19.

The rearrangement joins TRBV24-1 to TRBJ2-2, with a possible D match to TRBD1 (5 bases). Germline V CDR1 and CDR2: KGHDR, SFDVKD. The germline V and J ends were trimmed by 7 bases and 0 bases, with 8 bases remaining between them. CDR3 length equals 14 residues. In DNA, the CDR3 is TGTGCCACCAGGCCGACAGCGAACACCGGGGAGCTGTTTTTT. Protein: CATRPTANTGELFF.

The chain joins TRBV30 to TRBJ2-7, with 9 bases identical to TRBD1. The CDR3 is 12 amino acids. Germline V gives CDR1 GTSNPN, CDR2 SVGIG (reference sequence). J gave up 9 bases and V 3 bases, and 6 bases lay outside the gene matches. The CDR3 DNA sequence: TGTGCCTGGAGGCTCACAGGGGGCGGGCAGTACTTC. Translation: CAWRLTGGGQYF.

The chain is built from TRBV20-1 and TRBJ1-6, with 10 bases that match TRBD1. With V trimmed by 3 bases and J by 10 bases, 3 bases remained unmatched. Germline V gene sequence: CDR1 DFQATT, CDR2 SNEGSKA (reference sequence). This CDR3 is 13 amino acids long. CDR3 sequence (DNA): TGCAGTGCTAGTAGACAGGGGGCATCACCCCTCCACTTT. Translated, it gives CSASRQGASPLHF.

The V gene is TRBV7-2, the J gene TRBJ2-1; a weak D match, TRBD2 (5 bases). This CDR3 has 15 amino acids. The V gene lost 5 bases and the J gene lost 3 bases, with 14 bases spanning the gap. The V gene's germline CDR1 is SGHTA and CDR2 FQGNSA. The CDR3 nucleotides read TGTGCCAGCAGCCGGCCGGACTTAGGCTACAATGAGCAGTTCTTC. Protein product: CASSRPDLGYNEQFF. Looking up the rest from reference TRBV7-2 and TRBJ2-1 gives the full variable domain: GAGVSQSPSNKVTEKGKDVELRCDPISGHTALYWYRQSLGQGLEFLIYFQGNSAPDKSGLPSDRFSAERTGGSVSTLTIQRTQQEDSAVYLCASSRPDLGYNEQFFGPGTRLTVL.

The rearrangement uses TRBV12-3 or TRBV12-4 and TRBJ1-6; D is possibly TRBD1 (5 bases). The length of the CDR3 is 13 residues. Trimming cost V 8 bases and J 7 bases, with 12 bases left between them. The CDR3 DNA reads TGTGCCAGCGGGAGGACAACAAATTCACCCCTCCACTTT. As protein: CASGRTTNSPLHF.

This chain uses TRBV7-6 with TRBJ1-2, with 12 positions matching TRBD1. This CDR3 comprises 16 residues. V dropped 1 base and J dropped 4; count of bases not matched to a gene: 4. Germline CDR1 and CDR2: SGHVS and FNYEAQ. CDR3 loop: CASSLGGTGGAYGYTF. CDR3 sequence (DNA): TGTGCCAGCAGCTTAGGGGGGACAGGGGGCGCCTATGGCTACACCTTC.

The CDR3 bases are TGTGCCAGCAGCTCGAGTTCCGGGACAGGGATCGGGTTACGGGATGGCTACACCTTC. It yields the protein CASSSSSGTGIGLRDGYTF. This chain joins TRBV7-9 and TRBJ1-2, with TRBD1 matching over 9 bases. The J segment lost 6 bases and the V segment lost 4 bases, leaving 21 bases of the junction unmatched. The germline CDR1 and CDR2 sequences are SEHNR and FQNEAQ (reference sequence). The length of the CDR3 is 19 residues. Complete variable domain (other parts from reference TRBV7-9 and TRBJ1-2): DTGVSQNPRHKITKRGQNVTFRCDPISEHNRLYWYRQTLGQGPEFLTYFQNEAQLEKSRLLSDRFSAERPKGSFSTLEIQRTEQGDSAMYLCASSSSSGTGIGLRDGYTFGSGTRLTVV.

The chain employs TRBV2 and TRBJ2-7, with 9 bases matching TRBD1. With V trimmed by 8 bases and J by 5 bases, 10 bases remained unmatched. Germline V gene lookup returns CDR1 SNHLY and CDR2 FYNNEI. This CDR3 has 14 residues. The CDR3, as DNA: TGTGCCAGCTTCCGGGACAGGGCTTCTCACGAGCAGTACTTC. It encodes CASFRDRASHEQYF.

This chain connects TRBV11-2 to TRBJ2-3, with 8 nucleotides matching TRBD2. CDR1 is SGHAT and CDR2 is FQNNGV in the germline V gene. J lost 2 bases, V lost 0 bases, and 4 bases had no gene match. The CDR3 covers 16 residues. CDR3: CASSLEPAGVTDTQYF. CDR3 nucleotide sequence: TGTGCCAGCAGCTTAGAGCCAGCGGGGGTCACAGATACGCAGTATTTT.

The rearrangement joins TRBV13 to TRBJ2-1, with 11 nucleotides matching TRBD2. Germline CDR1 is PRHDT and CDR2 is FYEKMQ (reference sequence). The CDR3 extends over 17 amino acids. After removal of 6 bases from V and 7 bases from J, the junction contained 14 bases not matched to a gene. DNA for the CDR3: TGTGCCAGCAGTTCCCTGGCGGTACTAGCGGGAGAGAATGAGCAGTTCTTC. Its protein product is CASSSLAVLAGENEQFF. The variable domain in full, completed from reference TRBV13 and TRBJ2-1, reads AAGVIQSPRHLIKEKRETATLKCYPIPRHDTVYWYQQGPGQDPQFLISFYEKMQSDKGSIPDRFSAQQFSDYHSELNMSSLELGDSALYFCASSSLAVLAGENEQFFGPGTRLTVL.

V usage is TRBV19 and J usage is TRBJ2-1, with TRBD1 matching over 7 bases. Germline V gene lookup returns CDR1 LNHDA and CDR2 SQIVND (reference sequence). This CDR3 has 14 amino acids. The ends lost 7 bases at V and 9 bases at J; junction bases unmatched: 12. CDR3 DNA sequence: TGTGCCAGTAAAACCCCACAGGCAGGGGGTGAGCAGTTCTTC. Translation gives CASKTPQAGGEQFF.

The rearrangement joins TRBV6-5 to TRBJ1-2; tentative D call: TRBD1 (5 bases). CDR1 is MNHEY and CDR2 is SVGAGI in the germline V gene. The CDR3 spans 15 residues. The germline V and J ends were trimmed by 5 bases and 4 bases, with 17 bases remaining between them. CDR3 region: CASSPGVGQGYGYTF. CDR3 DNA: TGTGCCAGCAGTCCCGGAGTGGGGCAAGGCTATGGCTACACCTTC.

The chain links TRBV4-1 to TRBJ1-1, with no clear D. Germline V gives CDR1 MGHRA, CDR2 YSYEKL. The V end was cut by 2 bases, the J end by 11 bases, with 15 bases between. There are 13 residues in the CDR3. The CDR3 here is CASSQPGLNEAFF. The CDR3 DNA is TGCGCCAGCAGCCAACCCGGACTTAACGAGGCTTTCTTT.

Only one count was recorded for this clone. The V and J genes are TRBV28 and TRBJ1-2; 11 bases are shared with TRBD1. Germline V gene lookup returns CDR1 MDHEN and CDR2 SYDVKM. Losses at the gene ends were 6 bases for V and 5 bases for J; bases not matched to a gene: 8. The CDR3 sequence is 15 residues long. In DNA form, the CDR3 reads TGTGCCAGCAGCTCTCCGGGACAGGGGGATTATGGCTACACCTTC. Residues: CASSSPGQGDYGYTF.

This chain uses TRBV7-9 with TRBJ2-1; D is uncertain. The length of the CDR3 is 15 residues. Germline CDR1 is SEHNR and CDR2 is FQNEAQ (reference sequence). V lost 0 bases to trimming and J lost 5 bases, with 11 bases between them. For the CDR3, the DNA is TGTGCCAGCAGCTTAGCGCCCAGCGTAGACAATGAGCAGTTCTTC. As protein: CASSLAPSVDNEQFF. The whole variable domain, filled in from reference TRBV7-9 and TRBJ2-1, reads DTGVSQNPRHKITKRGQNVTFRCDPISEHNRLYWYRQTLGQGPEFLTYFQNEAQLEKSRLLSDRFSAERPKGSFSTLEIQRTEQGDSAMYLCASSLAPSVDNEQFFGPGTRLTVL.

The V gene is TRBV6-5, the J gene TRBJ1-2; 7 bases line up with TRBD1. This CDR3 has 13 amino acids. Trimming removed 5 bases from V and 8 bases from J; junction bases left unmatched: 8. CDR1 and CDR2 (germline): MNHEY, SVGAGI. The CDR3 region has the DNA TGTGCCAGCAGTCCCGGACAGGCCAGGGGCTACACCTTC. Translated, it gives CASSPGQARGYTF.

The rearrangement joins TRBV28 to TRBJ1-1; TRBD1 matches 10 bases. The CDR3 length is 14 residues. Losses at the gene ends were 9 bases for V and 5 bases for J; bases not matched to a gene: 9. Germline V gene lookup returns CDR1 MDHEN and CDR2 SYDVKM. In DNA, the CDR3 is TGTGCCAGTCAAGGACAGGGGGGGGGTACTGAAGCTTTCTTT. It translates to CASQGQGGGTEAFF.

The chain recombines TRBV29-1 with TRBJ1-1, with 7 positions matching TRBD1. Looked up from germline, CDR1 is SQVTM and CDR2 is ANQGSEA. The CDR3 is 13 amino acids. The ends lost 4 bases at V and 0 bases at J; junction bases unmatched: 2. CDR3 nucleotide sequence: TGCAGCGTTGGGGACAGCGTGAACACTGAAGCTTTCTTT. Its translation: CSVGDSVNTEAFF.

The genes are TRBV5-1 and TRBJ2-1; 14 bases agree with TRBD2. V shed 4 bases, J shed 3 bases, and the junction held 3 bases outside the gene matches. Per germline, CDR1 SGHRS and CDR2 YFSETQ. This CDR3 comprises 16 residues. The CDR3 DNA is TGCGCCAGCAGCGTAGGGACTAGCGGGGGCTACAATGAGCAGTTCTTC. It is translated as CASSVGTSGGYNEQFF.

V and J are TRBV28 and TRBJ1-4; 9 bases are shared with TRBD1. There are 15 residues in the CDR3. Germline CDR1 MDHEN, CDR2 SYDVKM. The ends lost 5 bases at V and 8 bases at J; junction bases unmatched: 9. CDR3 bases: TGTGCCAGCAGTCCCCCCGGGACAGGGAGCGAAAAACTGTTTTTT. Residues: CASSPPGTGSEKLFF. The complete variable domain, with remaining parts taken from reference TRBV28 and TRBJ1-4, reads DVKVTQSSRYLVKRTGEKVFLECVQDMDHENMFWYRQDPGLGLRLIYFSYDVKMKEKGDIPEGYSVSREKKERFSLILESASTNQTSMYLCASSPPGTGSEKLFFGSGTQLSVL.

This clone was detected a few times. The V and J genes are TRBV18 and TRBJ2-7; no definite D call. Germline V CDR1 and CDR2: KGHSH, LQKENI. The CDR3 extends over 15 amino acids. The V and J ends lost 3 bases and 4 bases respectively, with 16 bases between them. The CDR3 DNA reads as TGTGCCAGCTCACCCACTGGCGGTCCTGGGTACGAGCAGTACTTC. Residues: CASSPTGGPGYEQYF.

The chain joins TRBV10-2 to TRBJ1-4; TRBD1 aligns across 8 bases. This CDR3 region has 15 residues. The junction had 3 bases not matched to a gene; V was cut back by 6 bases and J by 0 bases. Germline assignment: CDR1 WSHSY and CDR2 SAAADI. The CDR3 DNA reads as TGCGCCAGCAGGGACAGGGCGGCAACTAATGAAAAACTGTTTTTT. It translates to CASRDRAATNEKLFF.

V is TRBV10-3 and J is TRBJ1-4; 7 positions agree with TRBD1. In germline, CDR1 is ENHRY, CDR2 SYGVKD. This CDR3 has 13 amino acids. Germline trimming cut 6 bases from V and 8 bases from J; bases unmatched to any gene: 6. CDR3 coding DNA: TGTGCCATCAGACCTGGACAGGTGGAAAAACTGTTTTTT. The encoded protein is CAIRPGQVEKLFF.

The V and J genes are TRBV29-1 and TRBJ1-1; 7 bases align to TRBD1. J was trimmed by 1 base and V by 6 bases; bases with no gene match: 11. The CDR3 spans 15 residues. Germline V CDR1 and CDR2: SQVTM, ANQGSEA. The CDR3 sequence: CSVLKRTGGNTEAFF. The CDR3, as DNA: TGCAGCGTCTTGAAAAGGACAGGAGGGAACACTGAAGCTTTCTTT. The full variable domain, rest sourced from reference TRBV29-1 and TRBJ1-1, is SAVISQKPSRDICQRGTSLTIQCQVDSQVTMMFWYRQQPGQSLTLIATANQGSEATYESGFVIDKFPISRPNLTFSTLTVSNMSPEDSSIYLCSVLKRTGGNTEAFFGQGTRLTVV.

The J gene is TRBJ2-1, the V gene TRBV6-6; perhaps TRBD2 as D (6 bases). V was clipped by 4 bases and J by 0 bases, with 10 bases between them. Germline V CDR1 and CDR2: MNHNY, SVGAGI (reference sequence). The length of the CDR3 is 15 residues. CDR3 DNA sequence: TGTGCCAGCAGTTCCTCGGGAGTCTCCTACAATGAGCAGTTCTTC. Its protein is CASSSSGVSYNEQFF.

CDR3 bases: TGTGCCAGCAGTTACTCCGACAGAACTAGCAATCAGCCCCAGCATTTT. This sequence encodes CASSYSDRTSNQPQHF. J is TRBJ1-5 and V is TRBV6-2 or TRBV6-3; D may be TRBD1 (5 bases). CDR3 length equals 16 residues. The V end lost 0 bases, the J end lost 0 bases, and 9 bases lay between the germline ends. CDR1 is MNHEY, CDR2 SVGEGT, per germline.

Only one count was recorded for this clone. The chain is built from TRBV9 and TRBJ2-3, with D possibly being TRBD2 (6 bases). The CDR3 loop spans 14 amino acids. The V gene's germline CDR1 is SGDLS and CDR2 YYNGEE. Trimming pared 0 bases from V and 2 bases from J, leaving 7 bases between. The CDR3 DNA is TGTGCCAGCAGCGTAGCGGGAGTCACAGATACGCAGTATTTT. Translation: CASSVAGVTDTQYF.

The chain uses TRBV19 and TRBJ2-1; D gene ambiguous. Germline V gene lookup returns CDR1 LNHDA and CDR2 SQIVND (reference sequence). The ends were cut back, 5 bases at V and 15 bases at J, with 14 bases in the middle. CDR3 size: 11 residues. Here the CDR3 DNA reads TGTGCCAGTAGTTCGGGTCGAGCCCCGTTCTTC. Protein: CASSSGRAPFF.

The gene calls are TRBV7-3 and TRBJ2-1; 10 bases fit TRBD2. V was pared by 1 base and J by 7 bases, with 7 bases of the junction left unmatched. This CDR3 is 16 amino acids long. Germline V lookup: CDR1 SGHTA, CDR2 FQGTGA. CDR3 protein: CASSLRASGSKNEQFF. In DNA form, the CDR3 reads TGTGCCAGCAGCTTAAGAGCTAGCGGGAGTAAAAATGAGCAGTTCTTC.

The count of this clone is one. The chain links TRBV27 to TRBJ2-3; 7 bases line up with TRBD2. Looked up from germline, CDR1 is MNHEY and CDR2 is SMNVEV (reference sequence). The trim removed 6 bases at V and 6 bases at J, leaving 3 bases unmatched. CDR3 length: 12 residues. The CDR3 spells CASRRAGDTQYF. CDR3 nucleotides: TGTGCCAGCAGGCGAGCGGGGGATACGCAGTATTTT.

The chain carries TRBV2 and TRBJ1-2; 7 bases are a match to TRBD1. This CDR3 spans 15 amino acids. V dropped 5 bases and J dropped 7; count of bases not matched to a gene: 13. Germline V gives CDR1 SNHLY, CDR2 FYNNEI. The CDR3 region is CASSIETGSISGYTF. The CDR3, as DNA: TGTGCCAGCAGTATAGAGACAGGGAGTATAAGTGGCTACACCTTC.

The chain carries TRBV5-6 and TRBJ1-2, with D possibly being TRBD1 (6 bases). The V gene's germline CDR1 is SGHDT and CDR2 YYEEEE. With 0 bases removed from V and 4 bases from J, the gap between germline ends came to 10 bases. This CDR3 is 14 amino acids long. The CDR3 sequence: CASSLATGLYGYTF. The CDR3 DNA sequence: TGTGCCAGCAGCTTGGCCACAGGGCTCTATGGCTACACCTTC.